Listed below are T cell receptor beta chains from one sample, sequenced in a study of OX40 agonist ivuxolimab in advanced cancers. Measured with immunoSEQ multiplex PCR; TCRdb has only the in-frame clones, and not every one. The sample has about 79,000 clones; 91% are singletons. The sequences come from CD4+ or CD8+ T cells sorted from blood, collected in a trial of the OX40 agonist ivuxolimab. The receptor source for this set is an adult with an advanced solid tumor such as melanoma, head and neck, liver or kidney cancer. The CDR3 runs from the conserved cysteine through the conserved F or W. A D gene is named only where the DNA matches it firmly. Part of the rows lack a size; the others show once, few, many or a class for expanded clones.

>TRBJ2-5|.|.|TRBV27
CASRKGKETQYF
TGTGCCAGCAGGAAGGGGAAGGAGACCCAGTACTTC
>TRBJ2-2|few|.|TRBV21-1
CASSNRHRQGKNTGELFF
TGTGCCAGCAGCAATCGCCATCGACAGGGCAAGAACACCGGGGAGCTGTTTTTT
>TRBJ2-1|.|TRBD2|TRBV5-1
CASSFLAEATNEQFF
TGCGCCAGCAGCTTCCTAGCGGAAGCCACCAATGAGCAGTTCTTC
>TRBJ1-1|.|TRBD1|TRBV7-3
CASSPMTGGVNTEAFF
TGTGCCAGCAGCCCCATGACAGGGGGAGTGAACACTGAAGCTTTCTTT
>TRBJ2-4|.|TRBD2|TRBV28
CASKKGTIESFRIQYF
TGTGCCAGCAAGAAAGGGACTATAGAAAGCTTTCGCATTCAGTACTTC
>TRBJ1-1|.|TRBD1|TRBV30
CAWSHQGAASTEAFF
TGTGCCTGGAGTCACCAGGGGGCGGCGAGCACTGAAGCTTTCTTT
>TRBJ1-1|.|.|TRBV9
CASSAFDRLGSTEAFF
TGTGCCAGCAGCGCTTTCGACAGGCTTGGTTCCACTGAAGCTTTCTTT
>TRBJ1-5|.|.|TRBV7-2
CASSSLNQPQHF
TGTGCCAGCAGCTCACTCAATCAGCCCCAGCATTTT
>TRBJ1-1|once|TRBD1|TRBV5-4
CASSPGQGLTEAFF
TGTGCCAGCAGCCCGGGACAGGGATTGACTGAAGCTTTCTTT
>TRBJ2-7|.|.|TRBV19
CASSLGRRSYEQYF
TGTGCCAGTAGTTTAGGACGCCGCTCCTACGAGCAGTACTTC
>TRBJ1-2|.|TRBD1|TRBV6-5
CASIPGDRGNGGYTF
TGTGCCAGCATCCCCGGCGACAGGGGGAATGGAGGCTACACCTTC